These 8 T cell receptor beta chains share one sample of origin, sequenced in a study of blood T cell repertoires in COVID-19. Data came from immunoSEQ multiplex PCR; TCRdb stores just in-frame clones and leaves some out. The sample lists around 450,000 clones; around 89% were seen once. Source material: peripheral blood. These receptors came from a woman younger than 45 with acute or convalescent COVID-19.

This sequence joins TRBV4-1 and TRBJ1-1, with 7 bases that match TRBD1. The germline V gene encodes CDR1 MGHRA and CDR2 YSYEKL. The CDR3 consists of 16 residues. The trim removed 4 bases at V and 2 bases at J, leaving 10 bases unmatched. CDR3 in amino acids: CASSRPRRQGNTEAFF. The CDR3, as DNA: TGCGCCAGCAGCCGGCCACGGAGACAGGGAAACACTGAAGCTTTCTTT.

The V call is TRBV5-1, the J call TRBJ2-3; TRBD2 matches 11 bases. CDR1 and CDR2 from the germline V gene are SGHRS and YFSETQ. The trim removed 4 bases at V and 5 bases at J, leaving 9 bases unmatched. The CDR3 totals 16 residues. The CDR3 here is CASSHQTSGVVDTQYF. The CDR3, as DNA: TGCGCCAGCAGCCACCAGACTAGCGGGGTGGTAGATACGCAGTATTTT. Looking up the rest from reference TRBV5-1 and TRBJ2-3 gives the full variable domain: KAGVTQTPRYLIKTRGQQVTLSCSPISGHRSVSWYQQTPGQGLQFLFEYFSETQRNKGNFPGRFSGRQFSNSRSEMNVSTLELGDSALYLCASSHQTSGVVDTQYFGPGTRLTVL.

V and J are TRBV15 and TRBJ1-6; D might be TRBD1 (6 bases). Deletions cut 5 bases from V and 5 bases from J, with 13 bases between. The germline CDR1 and CDR2 sequences are LNHNV and YYDKDF (reference sequence). This CDR3 spans 15 amino acids. This CDR3 reads CATSPQGPDNSPLHF. CDR3 sequence (DNA): TGTGCCACCAGCCCCCAGGGGCCGGATAATTCACCCCTCCACTTT.

This clone was detected only once. The V and J genes are TRBV2 and TRBJ2-7, with D possibly matching TRBD1 (7 bases). CDR3 length equals 13 residues. The germline V and J ends were trimmed by 6 bases and 5 bases, with 14 bases remaining between them. Germline V lookup: CDR1 SNHLY, CDR2 FYNNEI. The CDR3, as DNA: TGTGCCAGCAGCTGGGCCAGGGGGGACGAGCAGTACTTC. Its protein is CASSWARGDEQYF.

The gene calls are TRBV18 and TRBJ2-7, with a possible D match to TRBD1 (6 bases). The CDR3 totals 12 residues. V was shortened by 6 bases and J by 4 bases, with 10 bases between the two germline ends. CDR1 is KGHSH, CDR2 LQKENI, per germline. The CDR3 protein is CASSTQGYEQYF. CDR3 sequence (DNA): TGTGCCAGCTCCACCCAGGGGTACGAGCAGTACTTC.

The chain couples TRBV12-3 or TRBV12-4 to TRBJ2-3; tentatively, D is TRBD2 (5 bases). The CDR3 is 13 amino acids. Trimming took 4 bases from V and 2 from J, leaving 7 bases between them. The chain's CDR3 is CASSYSDTDTQYF. In DNA form, the CDR3 reads TGTGCCAGCAGTTATAGCGACACAGATACGCAGTATTTT.

CDR3 bases: TGTGCCAGCAGCTTATTGACAGGGTTCAATGAGCAGTTCTTC. It is translated as CASSLLTGFNEQFF. The genes are TRBV11-2 and TRBJ2-1, with TRBD1 identical over 7 bases. Germline loops: CDR1 SGHAT, CDR2 FQNNGV. The CDR3 has 14 amino acids. After removal of 2 bases from V and 6 bases from J, the junction contained 4 bases not matched to a gene.

This chain joins TRBV6-1 and TRBJ2-1, with 11 nucleotides matching TRBD2. Germline loops: CDR1 MNHNS, CDR2 SASEGT. This CDR3 region has 17 residues. Trimming took 2 bases from V and 12 from J; bases not matched to a gene: 15. As DNA, the CDR3 is TGTGCCAGCAGTGAACATGTTGGGTTAGCGGGGGGGCAGGGGCAGTTCTTC. It specifies CASSEHVGLAGGQGQFF.